This TCR beta chain was documented in a study of T cell responses to AZD1222 COVID-19 vaccine. The CDR3 is 13 amino acids. CDR1 is SNHLY, CDR2 FYNNEI, per germline. With 11 bases removed from V and 2 bases from J, the gap between germline ends came to 15 bases. Assay: immunoSEQ multiplex PCR; the TCRdb copy retains only in-frame clones and omits some. The profile covers 100,000 to 150,000 clones, with 88% appearing a single time and about 5.4% taken by the ten largest. This TCR derives from an adult in good health. V and J are TRBV2 and TRBJ1-1; no clear D. The sample here was peripheral blood, taken on day 0 of AZD1222 vaccination. The CDR3 DNA reads TGTGCCTCCCAACGGGGAGCTAACACTGAAGCTTTCTTT. Encoded protein: CASQRGANTEAFF.